This T cell receptor (beta chain) is from a study of post-analysis software for immune sequencing data. Study results and limitations: The study found TRBV5-6, TRBV5-1 and TRBV20-1 among five TRBV segments more frequent in patients than controls. F measure grouped same-batch samples tightly together. The normalized Chao1 diversity of multiple sclerosis patients was significantly lower than that of controls.

CDR1 and CDR2 from the germline V gene are DFQATT and SNEGSKA (reference sequence). CDR3 size: 14 residues. Between the trimmed V and J ends, which lost 5 bases and 0 bases, there was a span of 13 bases. Researchers reported that TCR beta cDNA libraries carried unique molecular identifiers. Using its own MiXCR run on the PCR reads, TCRdb lists one record per CDR3 protein. The sample shows about 820,000 distinct CDR3 sequences, around 50% of them seen only once. About this clonotype: What it binds is not known.

Specimen: blood. This rearrangement joins TRBV20-1 to TRBJ1-1, with TRBD1 as a possible D gene (5 bases). The origin of this receptor is a girl aged 5 to 17 with multiple sclerosis. The CDR3 loop is CSAAGTLMNTEAFF. CDR3 nucleotides: TGCAGTGCTGCTGGGACTCTCATGAACACTGAAGCTTTCTTT.